These 24 T cell receptor beta chains originate from one sample sequenced in a study of human T cells and chemical hapten exposure. Time point noted: patch test 2, 6 weeks after DPC sensitization. Regarding treatment: therapeutic diphenylcyclopropenone sensitization with weekly scalp DPC. TCRdb re-called the RACE reads with MiXCR, one entry per CDR3 protein. The sample carries more than 80,000 distinct CDR3 sequences, around 9.3% recorded once. This sample comprised whole blood, obtained in connection with sensitization to the hapten diphenylcyclopropenone (DPC). All receptors derive from a woman between 50 and 59 years old with alopecia areata. Some clones in this sample may be carry-over from other donors' samples.

The rearrangement uses TRBV30 and TRBJ2-7; perhaps TRBD1 as D (5 bases). The CDR3 is 14 residues long. The V and J ends lost 5 bases and 2 bases respectively, with 16 bases between them. Germline V gene data show CDR1 as GTSNPN and CDR2 as SVGIG (reference sequence). The CDR3 coding sequence is TGTGCCTGGGCCACCGCGTCAGGGCCCTACGAGCAGTACTTC. Its translation is CAWATASGPYEQYF.

This clonotype was recorded at least ten times. CDR3 sequence: CASSYDGTPTYNEQFF. In nucleotides, the CDR3 is TGTGCCAGCAGTTACGACGGGACCCCCACCTACAATGAGCAGTTCTTC. The rearrangement uses TRBV6-5 and TRBJ2-1; D may match TRBD1 or TRBD2 (5 bases each). Germline V gene data show CDR1 as MNHEY and CDR2 as SVGAGI. V was pared by 2 bases and J by 2 bases, with 13 bases between. The CDR3 is 16 amino acids.

This chain uses TRBV7-2 with TRBJ2-6; 12 nucleotides agree with TRBD1. With V trimmed by 5 bases and J by 2 bases, 4 bases remained unmatched. Germline V gene lookup returns CDR1 SGHTA and CDR2 FQGNSA. The CDR3 has 17 residues. The CDR3 DNA follows: TGTGCCAGCAGCGCCGGGACAGGGGGCGCTGGGGCCAACGTCCTGACTTTC. Translated, it gives CASSAGTGGAGANVLTF.

This clonotype has more than one count but fewer than ten. V usage is TRBV20-1 and J usage is TRBJ1-1; D is unresolved. V dropped 7 bases and J dropped 8 bases, with 17 bases sitting between them. The CDR3 runs to 12 residues. Germline-derived CDR1 and CDR2 are DFQATT and SNEGSKA (reference sequence). For the CDR3, the DNA is TGCAGTGTTGCCCGGACCTTCAAAGAAGCTTTCTTT. Amino acid sequence: CSVARTFKEAFF.

This clonotype was detected a few times. This chain joins TRBV7-2 and TRBJ2-3, with D hard to call. The CDR3 length is 13 residues. The germline gives CDR1 SGHTA, CDR2 FQGNSA. V lost 5 bases and J lost 4, with 10 bases in between. CDR3 residues: CASSLSLSDTQYF. The DNA for the CDR3 is TGTGCCAGCAGCCTCTCCCTCTCAGATACGCAGTATTTT.

This clonotype was seen repeatedly, ten times or more. The rearrangement joins TRBV18 to TRBJ1-5; D might be TRBD1 (6 bases). From germline, CDR1 is KGHSH and CDR2 LQKENI. The CDR3 is 15 residues long. Trimming took off 4 bases at V and 3 bases at J, with 13 bases between the two ends. The CDR3 nucleotides are TGTGCCAGCTCACGTGAACAGGGCCTCAATCAGCCCCAGCATTTT. It codes for CASSREQGLNQPQHF.

The chain combines TRBV29-1 with TRBJ2-5, with 11 bases lining up with TRBD1. The V segment lost 6 bases and the J segment 3 bases; nucleotides outside the gene matches: 9. The CDR3 sequence is 15 residues long. Germline values: CDR1 SQVTM, CDR2 ANQGSEA. For the CDR3, the DNA is TGCAGCGTCCCCACCCCGGGACAGGGGGAAGAGACCCAGTACTTC. The encoded protein is CSVPTPGQGEETQYF.

The chain recombines TRBV6-2 or TRBV6-3 with TRBJ2-1, with a weak D call TRBD1 (5 bases). The CDR3 contains 13 residues. The V gene lost 8 bases and the J gene lost 7 bases, with 15 bases spanning the gap. CDR1 MNHEY and CDR2 SVGEGT come from the germline V gene. The CDR3, as DNA: TGTGCCAGCGGAGACAGCTACCGGAATGAGCAGTTCTTC. The encoded protein is CASGDSYRNEQFF.

This clonotype has at least ten counts. The chain is built from TRBV2 and TRBJ2-5; D perhaps matches TRBD1 (5 bases). This CDR3 region has 15 residues. Germline CDR1 SNHLY, CDR2 FYNNEI. Trimming shortened V by 1 base and J by 6 bases, and 15 bases separated the two germline ends. This CDR3 reads CASSEGVSGSKTQYF. CDR3 nucleotides: TGTGCCAGCAGTGAAGGGGTTTCAGGGTCGAAGACCCAGTACTTC.

At least ten counts were recorded for this clonotype. The V and J genes are TRBV4-1 and TRBJ2-2; tentatively, D is TRBD2 (6 bases). Germline V lookup: CDR1 MGHRA, CDR2 YSYEKL. Trimming left V 0 bases short and J 9 bases short, with 20 bases between. This CDR3 contains 17 residues. The CDR3 loop reads CASSQDWGTSSFRELFF. The CDR3 DNA reads TGCGCCAGCAGCCAAGATTGGGGAACTAGCTCTTTCCGGGAGCTGTTTTTT.

Comment on this clonotype: The CDR3 does not close with the conserved phenylalanine or tryptophan, likely indicating a read error. The V and J genes are TRBV20-1 and TRBJ1-1, with no clear D. The length of the CDR3 is 13 residues. From germline, CDR1 is DFQATT and CDR2 SNEGSKA (reference sequence). With 3 bases removed from V and 1 base from J, the gap between germline ends came to 9 bases. This chain's CDR3 is CSASFTANTEAFL. CDR3 DNA: TGCAGTGCTAGTTTTACGGCGAACACTGAAGCTTTCTTG.

This clonotype was seen at least ten times. The chain carries TRBV3-1 and TRBJ1-1; no clear D gene. V lost 2 bases to trimming and J lost 9 bases, with 16 bases between them. The CDR3 has 14 amino acids. Germline assignment: CDR1 LGHDT and CDR2 YNNKEL (reference sequence). CDR3 sequence reads: CASSQPQQNGKAFF. CDR3 coding DNA: TGTGCCAGCAGCCAACCGCAACAAAACGGCAAAGCTTTCTTT.

This clonotype was found many times. The CDR3 spells CASARDGEQKLFF. The CDR3 DNA follows: TGTGCCAGCGCCCGGGACGGCGAACAAAAACTGTTTTTT. The chain recombines TRBV2 with TRBJ1-4; D is possibly TRBD1 (5 bases). This CDR3 is built from 13 residues. V lost 8 bases to trimming and J lost 9 bases, with 16 bases between them. The germline CDR1 and CDR2 sequences are SNHLY and FYNNEI. Filled out from reference TRBV2 and TRBJ1-4, the complete variable domain reads EPEVTQTPSHQVTQMGQEVILRCVPISNHLYFYWYRQILGQKVEFLVSFYNNEISEKSEIFDDQFSVERPDGSNFTLKIRSTKLEDSAMYFCASARDGEQKLFFGSGTQLSVL.

This clonotype was observed at least ten times. The J gene is TRBJ1-3, the V gene TRBV5-1, with 9 nucleotides matching TRBD1. The CDR3 is made up of 16 amino acids. Unmatched junction bases numbered 6, after V lost 4 bases and J lost 1 base. Germline-derived CDR1 and CDR2 are SGHRS and YFSETQ. The CDR3 region is CASSGTGTGSGNTIYF. For the CDR3, the DNA is TGCGCCAGCAGCGGAACCGGGACAGGGTCTGGAAACACCATATATTTT. The full variable domain, completed using reference TRBV5-1 and TRBJ1-3, is KAGVTQTPRYLIKTRGQQVTLSCSPISGHRSVSWYQQTPGQGLQFLFEYFSETQRNKGNFPGRFSGRQFSNSRSEMNVSTLELGDSALYLCASSGTGTGSGNTIYFGEGSWLTVV.

This clonotype turned up a few times. This chain joins TRBV3-1 and TRBJ2-7; 14 bases agree with TRBD2. V dropped 5 bases and J dropped 7; count of bases not matched to a gene: 10. The CDR3 spans 16 residues. Germline V CDR1 and CDR2: LGHDT, YNNKEL (reference sequence). The CDR3 DNA follows: TGTGCCAGCAGCGAACCCGGGACTAGCGGGAGTACTGAGCAGTACTTC. It specifies CASSEPGTSGSTEQYF.

The table lists this clonotype with many counts. The V gene is TRBV7-9, the J gene TRBJ2-1, with D perhaps given as TRBD1 or TRBD2 (5 bases each). Germline V gene lookup returns CDR1 SEHNR and CDR2 FQNEAQ (reference sequence). This CDR3 is 14 amino acids long. V lost 5 bases and J lost 0, with 8 bases in between. The CDR3 DNA reads TGTGCCAGCAGCCCCGGGACCTCCTACAATGAGCAGTTCTTC. Translation: CASSPGTSYNEQFF.

V usage is TRBV2 and J usage is TRBJ2-1; the D gene is possibly TRBD2 (5 bases). The CDR3 has 12 amino acids. The germline V and J ends were trimmed by 6 bases and 3 bases, with 6 bases remaining between them. CDR1 is SNHLY, CDR2 FYNNEI, per germline. The CDR3: CASSRDYNEQFF. CDR3 nucleotide sequence: TGTGCCAGCAGCCGGGACTACAATGAGCAGTTCTTC.

In this sample, this clonotype turned up many times. This chain joins TRBV28 and TRBJ2-6; D is uncertain. The CDR3 length is 17 residues. Germline V gene data show CDR1 as MDHEN and CDR2 as SYDVKM. The ends were cut back, 10 bases at V and 0 bases at J, with 19 bases in the middle. CDR3 DNA sequence: TGTGCCACCAGACGAGTAACAAAAATCTCTGGGGCCAACGTCCTGACTTTC. This encodes CATRRVTKISGANVLTF.

The chain employs TRBV7-2 and TRBJ2-1, with TRBD2 identical over 7 bases. In germline, CDR1 is SGHTA, CDR2 FQGNSA. The CDR3 loop spans 18 amino acids. The ends lost 7 bases at V and 5 bases at J; junction bases unmatched: 20. CDR3 nucleotide sequence: TGTGCCAGCACGCGTAGTACTAGCGTCGTCTATTTAAACAATGAGCAGTTCTTC. Translating it yields CASTRSTSVVYLNNEQFF.

This clonotype was recorded many times. V gene TRBV10-3 combines with J gene TRBJ1-1; possibly TRBD1 for D (5 bases). The germline CDR1 and CDR2 sequences are ENHRY and SYGVKD. Trimming pared 0 bases from V and 5 bases from J, leaving 13 bases between. CDR3 length: 15 residues. The CDR3 DNA sequence: TGTGCCATCAGTGAGTCCGGCAGGGTTGGGACTGAAGCTTTCTTT. Its protein is CAISESGRVGTEAFF.

This clonotype occurred a few times. The V call is TRBV18, the J call TRBJ2-3; the match to TRBD2 covers 15 bases. The CDR3 runs 16 residues. Germline CDR1 is KGHSH and CDR2 is LQKENI. After removal of 3 bases from V and 3 bases from J, the junction contained 1 base not matched to a gene. CDR3 bases: TGTGCCAGCTCACCGGGGACTAGCGGGAGGACAGATACGCAGTATTTT. Amino acids: CASSPGTSGRTDTQYF.

The gene calls are TRBV7-9 and TRBJ1-1, with D unclear. Trimming removed 2 bases from V and 0 bases from J, with 4 bases in between. The CDR3 has 13 amino acids. CDR1 and CDR2 from the germline V gene are SEHNR and FQNEAQ (reference sequence). CDR3 coding DNA: TGTGCCAGCAGCTTATTCATGAACACTGAAGCTTTCTTT. This encodes CASSLFMNTEAFF.

This clonotype was picked up many times. The chain employs TRBV14 and TRBJ1-1; D gene ambiguous. Per the germline V gene, CDR1 is SGHDN and CDR2 is FVKESK. CDR3 length: 13 residues. Trimming removed 4 bases from V and 0 bases from J, with 6 bases in between. CDR3 in amino acids: CASSLQLNTEAFF. CDR3 bases: TGTGCCAGCAGCCTACAGTTGAACACTGAAGCTTTCTTT.

This clonotype was detected only a few times. The chain carries TRBV30 and TRBJ1-6; 7 bases map to TRBD1. V lost 4 bases, J lost 6 bases, and 9 bases stayed unmatched. CDR1 is GTSNPN, CDR2 SVGIG, per germline (reference sequence). This CDR3 has 15 amino acids. CDR3 in DNA: TGTGCCTGGAACCGGGCCGGGACAGCTAATTCACCCCTCCACTTT. It yields the protein CAWNRAGTANSPLHF.